The sequence of this TCR beta chain was determined in a study of blood T cells in healthy people across ages. Unmatched junction bases numbered 5, after V lost 5 bases and J lost 5 bases. The CDR3 runs to 15 residues. CDR1 SGHTA and CDR2 FQGNSA come from the germline V gene. A second 7 to 11 cycle PCR used barcoded and J-beta primers. In TCRdb, the 5' RACE reads were re-called with MiXCR into one record per CDR3 protein. Here the sample spans 650,000 to 800,000 distinct CDR3 sequences, under 45% being singletons. This chain links TRBV7-2 with TRBJ2-5, with 13 bases fitting TRBD2. This receptor was identified in a man between 60 and 75 years old in good health. Material for sequencing was blood. CDR3 sequence: CASSTLAGGRETQYF. For the CDR3, the DNA is TGTGCCAGCAGCACACTAGCGGGGGGGCGGGAGACCCAGTACTTC.